These 27 T cell receptor beta chains share one sample of origin, sequenced in a study of shared clonotypes between healthy human individuals. Profiled with immunoSEQ multiplex PCR; TCRdb holds only in-frame clones, not every one. The table records about half a million clones, around 80% of them present only once. Material for sequencing was PBMCs. These receptors originate from a middle-aged woman in good health. Some clones in this sample may be carry-over from other donors' samples.

The chain is built from TRBV18 and TRBJ2-5, with D unresolved. Trimming took 0 bases from V and 3 from J, leaving 5 bases between them. Germline assignment: CDR1 KGHSH and CDR2 LQKENI. The CDR3 totals 13 residues. CDR3 coding DNA: TGTGCCAGCTCACCACCTCCGAAAGAGACCCAGTACTTC. Encoded protein: CASSPPPKETQYF.

The V gene is TRBV27, the J gene TRBJ2-1, with 11 bases aligning to TRBD2. The germline CDR1 and CDR2 sequences are MNHEY and SMNVEV (reference sequence). Germline trimming cut 0 bases from V and 3 bases from J; bases unmatched to any gene: 1. The CDR3 length is 16 residues. The CDR3 DNA reads as TGTGCCAGCAGTTTATCTGGGACTAGCGGCTACAATGAGCAGTTCTTC. Translation: CASSLSGTSGYNEQFF.

This rearrangement joins TRBV7-8 to TRBJ2-4, with TRBD2 matching over 8 bases. The CDR3 loop spans 13 amino acids. V shed 4 bases and J 8 bases; nucleotides not matched to a gene: 4. Germline-derived CDR1 and CDR2 are SGHVS and FQNEAQ. The CDR3 DNA reads TGTGCCAGCAGCTATTTGACTAGCGACATTCAGTACTTC. Protein product: CASSYLTSDIQYF.

This clone was counted a few times. Other DNA variants within this sample encode the same CDR3. For the CDR3, the DNA is TGCGCCAGCAGGGGACTAGCGGGCTACAATGAGCAGTTCTTC. Translating gives CASRGLAGYNEQFF. The V call is TRBV5-1, the J call TRBJ2-1, with 12 nucleotides matching TRBD2. There are 14 residues in the CDR3. Trimming at V came to 5 bases and at J to 3 bases, leaving 0 bases not matched to a gene. The germline CDR1 and CDR2 sequences are SGHRS and YFSETQ.

This clone was seen repeatedly, ten times or more. This sequence joins TRBV7-9 and TRBJ2-1; a possible D gene is TRBD1 (5 bases). V was pared by 5 bases and J by 9 bases, with 14 bases between. Per germline, CDR1 SEHNR and CDR2 FQNEAQ (reference sequence). The CDR3 runs to 13 residues. The CDR3 is CASSRPDQGEQFF. DNA of the CDR3: TGTGCCAGCAGCCGGCCGGATCAGGGTGAGCAGTTCTTC.

The chain carries TRBV5-8 and TRBJ1-1; D remains unclear. The V gene's germline CDR1 is SGHTS and CDR2 YDEGEE. V lost 9 bases, J lost 1 base, and 16 bases lay in between. This CDR3 has 14 residues. The CDR3 DNA is TGTGCCACCCCCCCCGGGCGCAAGAACACTGAAGCTTTCTTT. Protein product: CATPPGRKNTEAFF. The full variable domain, in which reference TRBV5-8 and TRBJ1-1 provide the parts outside the CDR3, is EAGVTQSPTHLIKTRGQQATLRCSPISGHTSVYWYQQALGLGLQFLLWYDEGEERNRGNFPPRFSGRQFPNYSSELNVNALELEDSALYLCATPPGRKNTEAFFGQGTRLTVV.

In DNA form, the CDR3 reads TGTGCCAGCAGCCACCCGGGCAGGGGTGTCGACGAGCAGTACTTC. This codes for CASSHPGRGVDEQYF. This chain uses TRBV7-2 with TRBJ2-7, with D tentatively TRBD1 (6 bases). This CDR3 is built from 15 residues. The V gene's germline CDR1 is SGHTA and CDR2 FQGNSA. V lost 5 bases to trimming and J lost 5 bases, with 19 bases between them.

This clone was detected only a few times. The chain carries TRBV15 and TRBJ2-3; D gene unclear. Germline V CDR1 and CDR2: LNHNV, YYDKDF (reference sequence). The CDR3 is 15 residues long. V dropped 0 bases and J dropped 2 bases, with 9 bases sitting between them. CDR3 amino acids: CATSRDGFNTDTQYF. CDR3 coding DNA: TGTGCCACCAGCAGAGACGGCTTTAACACAGATACGCAGTATTTT.

This clone has just a few counts. The gene calls are TRBV7-9 and TRBJ1-1; the D is unclear. Germline values: CDR1 SEHNR, CDR2 FQNEAQ (reference sequence). V dropped 4 bases and J dropped 5 bases, with 8 bases sitting between them. The CDR3 runs to 12 residues. DNA of the CDR3: TGTGCCAGCAGCTCGGCTGGGACTGAAGCTTTCTTT. Amino acid sequence: CASSSAGTEAFF.

The rearrangement links TRBV28 to TRBJ1-2; maybe TRBD1 (6 bases). The CDR3 spans 13 residues. Germline V lookup: CDR1 MDHEN, CDR2 SYDVKM. Deletions cut 2 bases from V and 6 bases from J, with 10 bases between. For the CDR3, the DNA is TGTGCCAGCAGTTTACTAGGGGGTGATGGCTACACCTTC. Protein sequence: CASSLLGGDGYTF.

In DNA, the CDR3 is TGTGCCAGCAGCTTGGAAGCAGGGCGGATCTATGGCTACACCTTC. Its translation: CASSLEAGRIYGYTF. This rearrangement joins TRBV5-4 to TRBJ1-2; weak D call: TRBD1 (5 bases). The CDR3 runs 15 residues. The V gene's germline CDR1 is SGHNT and CDR2 YYREEE (reference sequence). The ends were cut back, 0 bases at V and 4 bases at J, with 13 bases in the middle.

The genes are TRBV28 and TRBJ2-7, with 8 bases lining up with TRBD1. Germline-derived CDR1 and CDR2 are MDHEN and SYDVKM. The CDR3 is 16 residues long. After removal of 3 bases from V and 6 bases from J, the junction contained 13 bases not matched to a gene. This CDR3 is CASSLPTGAPPPEQYF. CDR3 coding DNA: TGTGCCAGCAGTTTGCCGACAGGGGCTCCCCCCCCCGAGCAGTACTTC.

This clone was counted a single time. The chain carries TRBV29-1 and TRBJ2-3; maybe TRBD2 (5 bases). CDR3 length: 14 residues. Germline V gives CDR1 SQVTM, CDR2 ANQGSEA. V was shortened by 4 bases and J by 2 bases, with 13 bases between the two germline ends. Here the CDR3 reads CSVGRGWDTDTQYF. Here the CDR3 DNA reads TGCAGCGTTGGCCGGGGATGGGACACAGATACGCAGTATTTT.

This chain joins TRBV29-1 and TRBJ1-1; 9 nucleotides match TRBD1. The CDR3 runs to 13 residues. V shed 7 bases, J shed 2 bases, and the junction held 5 bases outside the gene matches. Germline assignment: CDR1 SQVTM and CDR2 ANQGSEA. As DNA, the CDR3 is TGCAGCGCCCAGACAGGGGGTAACACTGAAGCTTTCTTT. Protein: CSAQTGGNTEAFF.

This chain uses TRBV7-2 with TRBJ1-2; D unresolved. Germline values: CDR1 SGHTA, CDR2 FQGNSA. The CDR3 is made up of 14 amino acids. Trimming removed 4 bases from V and 1 base from J, with 10 bases in between. The CDR3 sequence: CASSSNRHNYGYTF. The CDR3 DNA reads TGTGCCAGCAGCTCAAATCGTCATAACTATGGCTACACCTTC.

The chain has TRBV6-5 and TRBJ2-3; weak D call: TRBD2 (5 bases). The length of the CDR3 is 13 residues. CDR1 is MNHEY, CDR2 SVGAGI, per germline. V shed 5 bases and J shed 3 bases, with 9 bases lying between them. The CDR3, as DNA: TGTGCCAGCAGTCTTACTAGGACAGATACGCAGTATTTT. Translating it yields CASSLTRTDTQYF.

This clone was observed a handful of times. The rearrangement links TRBV28 to TRBJ2-1; 13 bases are a match to TRBD2. In germline, CDR1 is MDHEN, CDR2 SYDVKM. Trimming at V came to 7 bases and at J to 1 base, leaving 4 bases not matched to a gene. This CDR3 contains 16 residues. DNA for the CDR3: TGTGCCAGCACACTAGCGGGAGGGGTATCCTACAATGAGCAGTTCTTC. This translates into CASTLAGGVSYNEQFF.

The chain links TRBV4-3 to TRBJ2-3; TRBD1 or TRBD2 may be the D gene (7 bases each). Germline V CDR1 and CDR2: LGHNA, YSLEER. There are 16 residues in the CDR3. V was trimmed by 4 bases and J by 4 bases, leaving 18 bases between them. CDR3 in amino acids: CASSRILTGRADTQYF. The DNA for the CDR3 is TGCGCCAGCAGCCGAATTTTGACAGGGAGGGCAGATACGCAGTATTTT.

The genes are TRBV4-3 and TRBJ1-2; D is unresolved. Germline CDR1 LGHNA, CDR2 YSLEER. The ends were cut back, 1 base at V and 6 bases at J, with 15 bases in the middle. The CDR3 has 15 amino acids. The chain's CDR3 is CASSQVPGNFNGYTF. The CDR3 DNA sequence: TGCGCCAGCAGCCAAGTCCCAGGTAACTTCAATGGCTACACCTTC.

This sequence joins TRBV9 and TRBJ2-3; D is unclear. V lost 0 bases and J lost 0, with 5 bases in between. Germline CDR1 and CDR2: SGDLS and YYNGEE. This CDR3 contains 14 residues. This chain's CDR3 is CASSVDVSTDTQYF. The CDR3 DNA reads TGTGCCAGCAGCGTAGATGTTAGCACAGATACGCAGTATTTT.

This clone was recorded a few times. The rearrangement joins TRBV18 to TRBJ1-1; 7 nucleotides line up with TRBD1. The trim removed 3 bases at V and 3 bases at J, leaving 7 bases unmatched. CDR1 is KGHSH, CDR2 LQKENI, per germline. The CDR3 length is 15 residues. CDR3 DNA sequence: TGTGCCAGCTCACCTCTCACAGGGGCCGACACTGAAGCTTTCTTT. It translates to CASSPLTGADTEAFF.

The chain combines TRBV7-2 with TRBJ2-1, with 14 bases identical to TRBD2. J gave up 8 bases and V 3 bases, and 6 bases lay outside the gene matches. This CDR3 comprises 16 residues. CDR1 SGHTA and CDR2 FQGNSA come from the germline V gene. CDR3 residues: CASSFGLAGGLDEQFF. In nucleotides, the CDR3 is TGTGCCAGCAGCTTTGGACTAGCGGGGGGATTGGATGAGCAGTTCTTC.

This clone has more than one count but fewer than ten. The gene calls are TRBV27 and TRBJ1-5; 9 bases are shared with TRBD1. V lost 1 base, J lost 3 bases, and 7 bases stayed unmatched. Germline V gene sequence: CDR1 MNHEY, CDR2 SMNVEV (reference sequence). The CDR3 totals 17 residues. CDR3 sequence (DNA): TGTGCCAGCAGTTTATTCGGGACAGGGAATCTCAATCAGCCCCAGCATTTT. It encodes CASSLFGTGNLNQPQHF.

This clone was seen at least ten times. CDR3 bases: TGTGCCAGCACCACGGACCCCCGCTTTTTACCCCTCCACTTT. Its protein is CASTTDPRFLPLHF. The J gene is TRBJ1-6, the V gene TRBV28; D is unclear. Per the germline V gene, CDR1 is MDHEN and CDR2 is SYDVKM. Trimming took off 7 bases at V and 12 bases at J, with 19 bases between the two ends. The CDR3 totals 14 residues.

V is TRBV10-3 and J is TRBJ1-2; no firm D call. The V gene's germline CDR1 is ENHRY and CDR2 SYGVKD. The V end lost 0 bases, the J end lost 8 bases, and 10 bases lay between the germline ends. The CDR3 contains 13 residues. For the CDR3, the DNA is TGTGCCATCAGTGAGTCGCCATCTACCGGCTACACCTTC. This codes for CAISESPSTGYTF.

The chain carries TRBV10-3 and TRBJ1-5; 7 bases are a match to TRBD1. The CDR3 has 14 residues. Trimming cost V 10 bases and J 6 bases; bases outside gene matches: 12. Per germline, CDR1 ENHRY and CDR2 SYGVKD. CDR3 coding DNA: TGTGCCACCGGAAGGCAGGGGGGGAGTCAGCCCCAGCATTTT. This gives the protein CATGRQGGSQPQHF.

The V and J genes are TRBV29-1 and TRBJ2-7, with TRBD1 as a possible D gene (5 bases). This CDR3 region has 13 residues. V was clipped by 1 base and J by 5 bases, with 12 bases between them. Germline assignment: CDR1 SQVTM and CDR2 ANQGSEA. Here the CDR3 DNA reads TGCAGCGTTGAAGGGCAGGGTGGCGACGAGCAGTACTTC. It specifies CSVEGQGGDEQYF.